This TCR beta chain was sequenced in a study of cytomegalovirus exposure and HLA in healthy donors. V was cut by 0 bases and J by 3 bases, with 7 bases left in between. Per germline, CDR1 SGHRS and CDR2 YFSETQ. The CDR3 length is 14 residues. Primers for the PCR totalled 60 Vbeta and 13 Jbeta. The method was immunoSEQ multiplex PCR; TCRdb's version includes in-frame clones alone and lacks a portion of them. This table has approximately 170,000 clones, approximately 72% appearing once. Sample: PBMCs. The rearrangement links TRBV5-1 to TRBJ1-3; perhaps TRBD1 as D (6 bases). This sequence originates from a man in his fifties in good health and CMV-seronegative. The CDR3 reads CASSLGGLGNTIYF. The CDR3 DNA follows: TGCGCCAGCAGCTTGGGGGGGCTTGGAAACACCATATATTTT.